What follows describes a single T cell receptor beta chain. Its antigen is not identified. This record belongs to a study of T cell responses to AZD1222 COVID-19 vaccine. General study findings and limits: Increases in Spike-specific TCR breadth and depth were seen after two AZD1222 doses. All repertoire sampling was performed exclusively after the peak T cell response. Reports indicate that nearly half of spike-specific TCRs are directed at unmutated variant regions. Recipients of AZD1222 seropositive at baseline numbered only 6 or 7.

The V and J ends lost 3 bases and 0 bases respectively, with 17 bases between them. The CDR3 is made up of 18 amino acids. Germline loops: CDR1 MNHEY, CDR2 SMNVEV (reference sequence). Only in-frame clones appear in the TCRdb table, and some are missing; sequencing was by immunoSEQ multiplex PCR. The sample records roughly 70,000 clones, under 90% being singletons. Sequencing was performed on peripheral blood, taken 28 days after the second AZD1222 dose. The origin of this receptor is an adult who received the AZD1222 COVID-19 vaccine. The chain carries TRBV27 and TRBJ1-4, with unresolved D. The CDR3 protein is CASSFFDPLTATNEKLFF. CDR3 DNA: TGTGCCAGCAGTTTTTTTGACCCTCTAACTGCAACTAATGAAAAACTGTTTTTT.